These T cell receptor beta chains were read from a single sample in a study of post-analysis software for immune sequencing data. TCRdb called the PCR reads again in MiXCR, with one record for every CDR3 protein. The sample records about 820,000 distinct CDR3 sequences, roughly half being singletons. The sequencing input was blood. The source is a girl aged 5-17 years with multiple sclerosis. Both conserved end residues are part of each CDR3. Fields, in order: V gene, J gene, CDR3 protein.

v_call: TRBV4-2; j_call: TRBJ2-7; cdr3_aa: CASSQLIGTGPSSYEQYF
v_call: TRBV5-1; j_call: TRBJ2-5; cdr3_aa: CATSRDALQETQYF
v_call: TRBV5-1; j_call: TRBJ2-7; cdr3_aa: CASSRPPYEQYF
v_call: TRBV6-5; j_call: TRBJ2-3; cdr3_aa: CASSYVNPGTDTQYF
v_call: TRBV6-2/TRBV6-3; j_call: TRBJ2-4; cdr3_aa: CASSYSGAGDLNIQYF
v_call: TRBV28; j_call: TRBJ2-6; cdr3_aa: CASSQLGLASTSGANVLTF
v_call: TRBV15; j_call: TRBJ2-1; cdr3_aa: CATSARGAGYNEQFF
v_call: TRBV4-1; j_call: TRBJ2-1; cdr3_aa: CASSPGTRKYNEQFF
v_call: TRBV7-9; j_call: TRBJ2-1; cdr3_aa: CASSLVNREYNEQFF
v_call: TRBV20-1; j_call: TRBJ2-1; cdr3_aa: CSARLLLSLGMDEQFF
v_call: TRBV29-1; j_call: TRBJ2-3; cdr3_aa: CSVGALLIDTQYF
v_call: TRBV3-1; j_call: TRBJ2-7; cdr3_aa: CASSQVVRGTTEQYF
v_call: TRBV6-5; j_call: TRBJ2-1; cdr3_aa: CASSYTPTSGPDNEQFF
v_call: TRBV6-6; j_call: TRBJ2-7; cdr3_aa: CASRQPGRKSEQYF
v_call: TRBV5-1; j_call: TRBJ2-1; cdr3_aa: CASSLGGSGSYNEQFF
v_call: TRBV27; j_call: TRBJ1-4; cdr3_aa: CASSLPPLGEKLFF
v_call: TRBV4-1; j_call: TRBJ1-2; cdr3_aa: CASSQDVGADNYGYTF
v_call: TRBV7-9; j_call: TRBJ2-1; cdr3_aa: CASSLGEAGGNNNEQFF
v_call: TRBV5-1; j_call: TRBJ2-7; cdr3_aa: CASSQPDYEQYF
v_call: TRBV20-1; j_call: TRBJ2-7; cdr3_aa: CSARPLLTGLSYEQYF
v_call: TRBV20-1; j_call: TRBJ2-1; cdr3_aa: CSAKRLLIARYNEQFF
v_call: TRBV11-2; j_call: TRBJ2-1; cdr3_aa: CASSLVGRGSSYNEQFF
v_call: TRBV15; j_call: TRBJ2-3; cdr3_aa: CATSRPRDSSTQYF
v_call: TRBV20-1; j_call: TRBJ2-6; cdr3_aa: CSARDRRSGANVLTF
v_call: TRBV12-3/TRBV12-4; j_call: TRBJ2-1; cdr3_aa: CASSTMGDEQFF
v_call: TRBV29-1; j_call: TRBJ1-2; cdr3_aa: CSVTGTDGNYGYTF
v_call: TRBV29-1; j_call: TRBJ2-1; cdr3_aa: CSATRLAGGPYNEQFF
v_call: TRBV10-2; j_call: TRBJ2-2; cdr3_aa: CASSESRGRTGELFF
v_call: TRBV6-1; j_call: TRBJ1-5; cdr3_aa: CASSTTGTGGLGNQPQHF
v_call: TRBV5-6; j_call: TRBJ2-3; cdr3_aa: CASSRSPTDTQYF
v_call: TRBV5-1; j_call: TRBJ2-7; cdr3_aa: CASSSGLVTYEQYF
v_call: TRBV6-5; j_call: TRBJ1-1; cdr3_aa: CASTHLSTGNTEAFF
v_call: TRBV7-9; j_call: TRBJ2-7; cdr3_aa: CASSPGASGASYEQYF
v_call: TRBV20-1; j_call: TRBJ2-7; cdr3_aa: CSARGAGTGGSYEQYF
v_call: TRBV6-5; j_call: TRBJ1-2; cdr3_aa: CASSKGYCSGYTF
v_call: TRBV29-1; j_call: TRBJ1-2; cdr3_aa: CSVRVDREDYGYTF
v_call: TRBV12-3/TRBV12-4; j_call: TRBJ2-5; cdr3_aa: CASTWEGEQETQYF
v_call: TRBV20-1; j_call: TRBJ1-6; cdr3_aa: CSARERGGAGSSYNSPLHF
v_call: TRBV4-2; j_call: TRBJ1-2; cdr3_aa: CASSPGGKANYGYTF
v_call: TRBV5-6; j_call: TRBJ2-7; cdr3_aa: CASSLVPTKSEQYF
v_call: TRBV29-1; j_call: TRBJ2-7; cdr3_aa: CSVEGEAYYEQYF
v_call: TRBV25-1; j_call: TRBJ2-2; cdr3_aa: CASSVLTSGGGELFF